The entry below gives a single T cell receptor (beta chain) sequence along with its context. This record belongs to a study of technical replicates of blood from a few donors. Germline V gives CDR1 SEHNR, CDR2 FQNEAQ (reference sequence). The CDR3 totals 15 residues. Unmatched junction bases numbered 7, after V lost 4 bases and J lost 1 base. The method was immunoSEQ multiplex PCR; TCRdb's version includes in-frame clones alone and lacks a portion of them. The sample has 75,000 to 100,000 clones, approximately 94% seen once. The receptor was derived from a human donor in good health. The V gene is TRBV7-9, the J gene TRBJ2-7, with 7 nucleotides matching TRBD2. The sample consisted of T cells isolated from PBMCs. The CDR3 nucleotides read TGTGCCAGCAGCTCGATAGCGGGTCTTTCCTACGAGCAGTACTTC. This translates into CASSSIAGLSYEQYF.